This TCR beta chain was captured by sequencing in a study of T-cell reconstitution after alpha-beta-depleted transplantation in children. This CDR3 is 14 amino acids long. V lost 11 bases and J lost 0, with 14 bases in between. The germline V gene encodes CDR1 MDHEN and CDR2 SYDVKM. As concerns this clonotype: No antigen is known for it.

The TCRbeta library was prepared with unique molecular identifiers. TCRdb recomputed calls from the PCR reads with MiXCR, one row per CDR3 protein. This table has about 830,000 distinct CDR3 sequences, about 15% appearing once. Findings and limits, study-wide: Several hundred graft clones that had expanded were reportedly the source of alpha-beta T cells about two months after transplant. From surviving recipient T cells and thymic progenitors came the high day-60 TCRbeta diversity observed in some patients. Among T cells one year after transplant, newly produced cells accounted for most counts and diversity.

The TCR sequence derives from a male patient younger than 18 who had a stem cell transplant for acute lymphoblastic leukemia, so the T cells may come from the graft donor. Sample: PBMCs, mostly from graft donor cells, taken 360 days after TCRalphabeta/CD19-depleted stem cell transplant. This chain uses TRBV28 with TRBJ1-5, with a possible D match to TRBD1 (5 bases). The CDR3, as DNA: TGTGCCCTCAGGGAACTTAATAGCAATCAGCCCCAGCATTTT. Protein product: CALRELNSNQPQHF.